One sample yielded the 10 T cell receptor beta chains listed below, sequenced in a study of T cells in Graves' hyperthyroidism and ophthalmopathy. What was amplified from RNA transcripts were TCR beta CDR3 regions. An initial round of RT-PCR targeting the TCR CDR3 relied on the HTBI primer set. TCRdb itself ran the multiplex PCR reads through MiXCR, one entry per CDR3 protein. Of 350,000 or so distinct CDR3 sequences in the sample, about 18% were seen once. What was sequenced was blood. Receptors were obtained from a woman in her 30s with Graves' hyperthyroidism that later progressed to Graves' ophthalmopathy.

This clonotype was observed many times. This chain joins TRBV6-1 and TRBJ2-7; 8 bases map to TRBD1. This CDR3 has 22 residues. The V gene end was trimmed by 4 bases and the J gene end by 3 bases; junction bases not matched to a gene: 29. Germline values: CDR1 MNHNS, CDR2 SASEGT. CDR3 protein: CASSGLVERFSGGKTGVYEQYF. In DNA form, the CDR3 reads TGTGCCAGCAGTGGGTTAGTCGAAAGGTTTAGTGGGGGAAAGACAGGGGTCTACGAGCAGTACTTC.

This clonotype was found many times. V gene TRBV29-1 combines with J gene TRBJ1-1; tentatively, D is TRBD1 (6 bases). In germline, CDR1 is SQVTM, CDR2 ANQGSEA. Deletions cut 4 bases from V and 8 bases from J, with 17 bases between. This CDR3 has 13 residues. The chain's CDR3 is CSVAGVDGVEAFF. Here the CDR3 DNA reads TGCAGCGTTGCAGGGGTCGATGGAGTAGAAGCTTTCTTT.

The J gene is TRBJ2-3, the V gene TRBV7-2; 10 nucleotides align to TRBD2. From germline, CDR1 is SGHTA and CDR2 FQGNSA. The CDR3 length is 20 residues. Germline trimming cut 5 bases from V and 4 bases from J; bases unmatched to any gene: 21. This CDR3 reads CASSPPGWMRAGGPADTQYF. In nucleotides, the CDR3 is TGTGCCAGCAGCCCCCCGGGTTGGATGAGAGCGGGAGGGCCCGCAGATACGCAGTATTTT.

This clonotype was counted at least ten times. This rearrangement joins TRBV7-6 to TRBJ2-3; TRBD2 agrees at 7 bases. This CDR3 has 14 residues. CDR1 is SGHVS and CDR2 is FNYEAQ in the germline V gene. Trimming cost V 3 bases and J 4 bases; bases outside gene matches: 4. The CDR3 region has the DNA TGTGCCAGCAGCTTGGCGGGAGTCGCAGATACGCAGTATTTT. Its translation is CASSLAGVADTQYF.

This clonotype showed up just a few times. The chain couples TRBV19 to TRBJ2-2, with D perhaps TRBD2 (6 bases). Trimming cost V 3 bases and J 3 bases, with 20 bases left between them. Germline V gene data show CDR1 as LNHDA and CDR2 as SQIVND (reference sequence). CDR3 length: 18 amino acids. The CDR3 reads CASSIGRSGGWYTGELFF. In nucleotides, the CDR3 is TGTGCCAGTAGTATCGGTCGTTCCGGAGGGTGGTACACCGGGGAGCTGTTTTTT.

The table lists this clonotype with many counts. The chain recombines TRBV7-9 with TRBJ2-7; TRBD1 matches 10 bases. V lost 7 bases to trimming and J lost 3 bases; unmatched junction nucleotides: 9. Germline-derived CDR1 and CDR2 are SEHNR and FQNEAQ (reference sequence). The CDR3 extends over 15 amino acids. CDR3 sequence reads: CASTPRTGGFYEQYF. The DNA of the CDR3 is TGTGCCAGCACCCCACGGACAGGGGGTTTCTACGAGCAGTACTTC.

Concerning this clonotype: Being one base from a much bigger clone, this may be a read error. The V call is TRBV28, the J call TRBJ2-7; tentative D call: TRBD2 (5 bases). The J call may be incorrect, as the DNA end agrees better with TRBJ2-1. The CDR3 length is 14 residues. In germline, CDR1 is MDHEN, CDR2 SYDVKM. The CDR3, as DNA: TGTGCCAGCAGTTTTGGACTGAATACCTACGAGCAGTTCTTC. It is translated as CASSFGLNTYEQFF.

There are many counts of this clonotype. This chain connects TRBV28 to TRBJ2-6, with 7 bases fitting TRBD1. This CDR3 spans 19 amino acids. V shed 1 base and J 1 base; nucleotides not matched to a gene: 10. Germline CDR1 is MDHEN and CDR2 is SYDVKM. The CDR3 DNA sequence: TGTGCCAGCAGTTTATCCAACTGGGGACAGCCTTCTGGGGCCAACGTCCTGACTTTC. Amino acid sequence: CASSLSNWGQPSGANVLTF.

The chain uses TRBV6-1 and TRBJ1-2, with D tentatively TRBD1 (5 bases). The CDR3 spans 16 residues. Trimming removed 9 bases at V and 3 bases at J, with 23 bases between. Germline V gives CDR1 MNHNS, CDR2 SASEGT. The CDR3 DNA is TGTGCCAGTACAAGGGCCGGGACGCTGCTTCACTATGGCTACACCTTC. Encoded protein: CASTRAGTLLHYGYTF.

This clonotype was observed a few times. This rearrangement joins TRBV7-9 to TRBJ2-7, with D uncertain. The CDR3 is 14 amino acids. Germline V gives CDR1 SEHNR, CDR2 FQNEAQ (reference sequence). V lost 4 bases and J lost 0, with 10 bases in between. Here the CDR3 reads CASSSTTLSYEQYF. CDR3 coding DNA: TGTGCCAGCAGCTCTACTACACTCTCCTACGAGCAGTACTTC.